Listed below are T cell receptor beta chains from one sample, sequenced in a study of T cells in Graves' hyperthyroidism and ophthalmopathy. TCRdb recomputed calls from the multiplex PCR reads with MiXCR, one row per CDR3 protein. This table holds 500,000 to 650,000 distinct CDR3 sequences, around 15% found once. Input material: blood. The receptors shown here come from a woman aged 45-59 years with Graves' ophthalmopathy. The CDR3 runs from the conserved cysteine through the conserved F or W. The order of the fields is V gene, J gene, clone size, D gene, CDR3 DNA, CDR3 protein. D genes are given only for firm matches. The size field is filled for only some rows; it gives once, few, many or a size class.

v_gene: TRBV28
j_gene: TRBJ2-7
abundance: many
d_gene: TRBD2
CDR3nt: TGTGCCAGCAGTTCCGGGACTAGCGGGGGACCCTACGAGCAGTACTTC
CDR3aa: CASSSGTSGGPYEQYF

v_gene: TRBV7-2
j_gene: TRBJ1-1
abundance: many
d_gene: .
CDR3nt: TGTGCCAGCAGACGGACGGAGGTAGAAGCTTTCTTT
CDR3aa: CASRRTEVEAFF

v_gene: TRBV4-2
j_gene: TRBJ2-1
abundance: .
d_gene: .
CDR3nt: TGTGCCAGCAGCCAAGTGGTGGGGGGTAATGAGCAGTTCTTC
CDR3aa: CASSQVVGGNEQFF

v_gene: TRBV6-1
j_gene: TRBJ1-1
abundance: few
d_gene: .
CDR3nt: TGTGCCACCGGGGACGGAACAGGGAACACTGAAGCTTTCTTT
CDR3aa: CATGDGTGNTEAFF

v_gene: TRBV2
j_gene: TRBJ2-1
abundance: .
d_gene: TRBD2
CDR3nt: TGTGCCAGCAAGAGACCGGGACTAGCGGGAGTTTTAACTGGACATGTAAGCTACAATGAGCAGTTCTTC
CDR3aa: CASKRPGLAGVLTGHVSYNEQFF

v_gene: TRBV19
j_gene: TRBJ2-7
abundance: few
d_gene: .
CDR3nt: TGTGCCAGTAGTATAGATCGGATCTCTACCTACGAGCAGTACTTC
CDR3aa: CASSIDRISTYEQYF

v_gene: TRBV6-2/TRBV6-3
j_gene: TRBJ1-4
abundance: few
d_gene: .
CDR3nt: TGTGCCAGCAGTTACTCGAGTTTCCGATCGCATAATGAAAAACTGTTTTTT
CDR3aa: CASSYSSFRSHNEKLFF

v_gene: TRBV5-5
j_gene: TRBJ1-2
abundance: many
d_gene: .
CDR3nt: TGTGCCAGCAGCTTCTCGGACTCTGGCTACACCTTC
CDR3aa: CASSFSDSGYTF

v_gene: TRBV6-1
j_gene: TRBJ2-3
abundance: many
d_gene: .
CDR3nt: TGTGCCAGCATCCAACTGGGATTGCGCACAGATACGCAGTATTTT
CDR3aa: CASIQLGLRTDTQYF

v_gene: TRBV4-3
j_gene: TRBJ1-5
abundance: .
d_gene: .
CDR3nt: TGCGCCAGCAGCCAAGATACACAGGGTAATCAGCCCCAGCATTTT
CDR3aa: CASSQDTQGNQPQHF

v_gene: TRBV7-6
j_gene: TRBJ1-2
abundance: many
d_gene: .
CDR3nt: TGTGCCAGCAGCTTACCCCGACAGATCTATGGCTACACCTTC
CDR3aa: CASSLPRQIYGYTF

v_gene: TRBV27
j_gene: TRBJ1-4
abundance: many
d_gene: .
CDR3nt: TGTGCCAGCAGTTTATCCTTGAGGGCTTCGGCAAACCCCGCAACTAATGAAAAACTGTTTTTT
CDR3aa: CASSLSLRASANPATNEKLFF

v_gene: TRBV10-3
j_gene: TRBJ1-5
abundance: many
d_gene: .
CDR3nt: TGTGCCACCGGAGAACGGGCCAATCAGCCCCAGCATTTT
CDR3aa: CATGERANQPQHF

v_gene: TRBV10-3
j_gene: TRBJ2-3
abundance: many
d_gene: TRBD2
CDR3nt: TGTGCCATCAGTGAGTTGGGTCTAGCGGGAGAGAAGTTCCTCACAGATACGCAGTATTTT
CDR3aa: CAISELGLAGEKFLTDTQYF

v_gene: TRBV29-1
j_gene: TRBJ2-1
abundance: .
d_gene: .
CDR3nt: TGCAGCGTCGCTGTCGAGTACAATGAGCAGTTCTTC
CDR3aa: CSVAVEYNEQFF

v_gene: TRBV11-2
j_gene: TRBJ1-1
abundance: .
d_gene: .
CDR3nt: TGTGCCAGCAGCAATGGGTTGGGGGGCACTGAAGCTTTCTTT
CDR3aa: CASSNGLGGTEAFF

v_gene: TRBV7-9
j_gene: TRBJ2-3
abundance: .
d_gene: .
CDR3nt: TGTGCCAGCAGCTTAACCCCCCCCCTTAGCACAGATACGCAGTATTTT
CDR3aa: CASSLTPPLSTDTQYF

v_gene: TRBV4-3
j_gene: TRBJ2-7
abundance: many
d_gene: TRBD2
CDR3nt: TGCGCCAGCAGTTTAGGGGAGGGAAGCTACGAGCAGTACTTC
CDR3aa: CASSLGEGSYEQYF

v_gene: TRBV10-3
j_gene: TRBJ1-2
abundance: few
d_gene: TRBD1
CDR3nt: TGTGCCATCAGTGAGCCATTAGGACAGGGTATAGGGGATAACTATGGCTACACCTTC
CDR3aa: CAISEPLGQGIGDNYGYTF

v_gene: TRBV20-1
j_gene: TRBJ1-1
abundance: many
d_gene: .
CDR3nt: TGCAGTGCTAGTACTGGGGCTGAAGCTTTCTTT
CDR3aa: CSASTGAEAFF

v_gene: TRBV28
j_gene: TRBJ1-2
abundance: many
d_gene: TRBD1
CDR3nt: TGTGCCAGCAGTTTACCCCCCCCCAGGGGGCGCAACTATGGCTACACCTTC
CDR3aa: CASSLPPPRGRNYGYTF

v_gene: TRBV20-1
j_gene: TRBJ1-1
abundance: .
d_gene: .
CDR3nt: TGCAGTGCTAGAGATCGTTTGGGGATGAACACTGAAGCTCTCTTT
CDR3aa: CSARDRLGMNTEALF

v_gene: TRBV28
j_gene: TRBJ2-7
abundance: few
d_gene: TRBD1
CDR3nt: TGTGCCAGCGGTTCTCGGGACAGGGGCTACTACGAGCAGTACTTC
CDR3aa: CASGSRDRGYYEQYF

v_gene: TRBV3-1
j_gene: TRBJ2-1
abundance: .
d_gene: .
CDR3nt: TGTGCCAGCAGTCAGGGACACAATTACAATGAGCAGTTCTTC
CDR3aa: CASSQGHNYNEQFF

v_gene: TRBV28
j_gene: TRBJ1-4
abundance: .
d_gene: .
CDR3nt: TGTGCCAGCAGTCCGCCTCCAGACGAAATAGTTGCAACTAATGAAAAACTGTTTTTT
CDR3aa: CASSPPPDEIVATNEKLFF

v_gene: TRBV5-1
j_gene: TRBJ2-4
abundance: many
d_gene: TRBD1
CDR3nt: TGCGCCAGCAGCTCCTCCGGGACAGGGAACAAAAACATTCAGTACTTC
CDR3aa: CASSSSGTGNKNIQYF

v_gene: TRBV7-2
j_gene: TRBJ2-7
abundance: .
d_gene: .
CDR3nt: TGTGCCAGCAGCTTCAGGGGGGTAGAGCAGTACTTC
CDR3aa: CASSFRGVEQYF

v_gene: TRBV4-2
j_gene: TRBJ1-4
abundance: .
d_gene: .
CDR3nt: TGTGCCAGCAGCCAAGATACCGGGAGCTTACTACGAATGGATGAAAAACTGTTTTTT
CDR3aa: CASSQDTGSLLRMDEKLFF

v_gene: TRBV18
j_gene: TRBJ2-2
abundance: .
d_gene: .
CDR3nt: TGTGCCAGCTCACAACAGGGTCGGGACACCGGGGAGCTGTTTTTT
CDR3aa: CASSQQGRDTGELFF

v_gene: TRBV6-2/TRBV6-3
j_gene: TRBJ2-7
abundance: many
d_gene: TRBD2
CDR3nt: TGTGCCAGCAGTTACTCCCTGCTAGCGGGTACCTACGAGCAGTACTTC
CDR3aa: CASSYSLLAGTYEQYF